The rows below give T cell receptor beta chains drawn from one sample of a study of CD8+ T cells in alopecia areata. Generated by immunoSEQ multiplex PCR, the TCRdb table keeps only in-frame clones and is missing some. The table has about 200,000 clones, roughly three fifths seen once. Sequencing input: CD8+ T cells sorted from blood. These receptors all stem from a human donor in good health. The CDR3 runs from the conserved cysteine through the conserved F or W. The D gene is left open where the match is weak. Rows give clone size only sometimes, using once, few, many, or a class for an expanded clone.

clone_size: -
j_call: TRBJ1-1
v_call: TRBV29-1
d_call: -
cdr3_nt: TGCAGCGTTGGTGGGGGAATGTGGGCTGAAGCTTTCTTT
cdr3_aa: CSVGGGMWAEAFF

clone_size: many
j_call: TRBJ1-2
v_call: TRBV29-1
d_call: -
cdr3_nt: TGCAGCGTGACAAGGGATGGCTACACCTTC
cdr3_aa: CSVTRDGYTF

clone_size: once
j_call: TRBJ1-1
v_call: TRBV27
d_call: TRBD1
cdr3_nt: TGTGCCAGCAGTCCCAACAGGGGAGGAACTGAAGCTTTCTTT
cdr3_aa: CASSPNRGGTEAFF

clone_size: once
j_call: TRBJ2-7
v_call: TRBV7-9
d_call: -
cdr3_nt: TGTGCCAGCAGCTTATTGGCAGGGGACTCCTACGAGCAGTACTTC
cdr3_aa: CASSLLAGDSYEQYF

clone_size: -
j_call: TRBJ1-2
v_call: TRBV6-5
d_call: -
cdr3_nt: TGTGCCAGCAGTGCCCAGGGGTTTTATGGCTACACCTTC
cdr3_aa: CASSAQGFYGYTF

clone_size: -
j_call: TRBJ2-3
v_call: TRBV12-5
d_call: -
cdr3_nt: TGTGCTAGTGGTTTGTCGTACCGGGGGGCTCGCACAGATACGCAGTATTTT
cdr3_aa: CASGLSYRGARTDTQYF

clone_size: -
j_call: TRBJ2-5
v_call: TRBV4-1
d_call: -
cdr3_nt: TGCGCCAGCAGCCAAGATGGCAGCGAATTCTCTCAAGAGACCCAGTACTTC
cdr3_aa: CASSQDGSEFSQETQYF

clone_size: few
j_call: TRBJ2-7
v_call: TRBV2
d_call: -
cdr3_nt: TGTGCCAGCGCTGACAAAGAGCAGTACTTC
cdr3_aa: CASADKEQYF

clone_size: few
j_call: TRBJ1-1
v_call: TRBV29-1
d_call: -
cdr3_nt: TGCAGCGTCAAAGGGGACGCTGAAGCTTTCTTT
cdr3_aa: CSVKGDAEAFF

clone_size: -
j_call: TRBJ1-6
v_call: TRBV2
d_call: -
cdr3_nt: TGTGCCAGCAGGGGAACCCTCGAGGTTGGAGGATCACCCCTCCACTTT
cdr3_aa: CASRGTLEVGGSPLHF

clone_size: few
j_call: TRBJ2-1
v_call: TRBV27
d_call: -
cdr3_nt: TGTGCCAGCAGCTGGCTTGCGGGGAACAATGAGCAGTTCTTC
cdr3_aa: CASSWLAGNNEQFF

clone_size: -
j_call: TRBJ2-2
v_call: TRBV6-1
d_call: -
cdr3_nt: TGTGCCGCAAATAAGTACACCGGGGAGCTGTTTTTT
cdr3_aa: CAANKYTGELFF

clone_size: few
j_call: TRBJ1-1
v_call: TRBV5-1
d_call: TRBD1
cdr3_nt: TGCGCCAGCAGCGGCGGGACAGCGAACACTGAAGCTTTCTTT
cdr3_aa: CASSGGTANTEAFF

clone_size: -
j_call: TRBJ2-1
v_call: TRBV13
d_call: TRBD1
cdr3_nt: TGTGCCAGCAGCCCCAGACAGGGCGACTCCTACAATGAGCAGTTCTTC
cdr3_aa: CASSPRQGDSYNEQFF

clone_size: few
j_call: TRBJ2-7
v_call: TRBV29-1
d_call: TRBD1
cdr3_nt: TGCAGCGTTGAAGGGGACAGCTCCTACGAGCAGTACTTC
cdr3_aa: CSVEGDSSYEQYF

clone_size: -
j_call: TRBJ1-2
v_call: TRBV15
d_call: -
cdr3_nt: TGTGCCACCAGCAGAGATCAGTCAGGGGCATATGGCTACACCTTC
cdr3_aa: CATSRDQSGAYGYTF

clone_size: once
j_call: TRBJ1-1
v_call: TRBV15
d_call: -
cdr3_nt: TGTGCCACCAGCAGAGGCAGGGAGGAATTGGGAGGCGCTGAAGCTTTCTTT
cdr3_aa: CATSRGREELGGAEAFF

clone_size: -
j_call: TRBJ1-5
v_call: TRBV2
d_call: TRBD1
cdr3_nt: TGTGCCAGCAGTGATAAGGATAGGGAAGGACAGGCCTGGCATCAGCCCCAGCATTTT
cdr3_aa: CASSDKDREGQAWHQPQHF

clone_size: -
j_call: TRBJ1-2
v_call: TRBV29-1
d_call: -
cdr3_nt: TGCAGCGCTGAAGAGGGCGGCGGGGTTGGCTACACCTTC
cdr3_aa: CSAEEGGGVGYTF

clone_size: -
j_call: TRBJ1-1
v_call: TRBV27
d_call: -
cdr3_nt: TGTGCCAGCAGTTTCGGGGGGCCGAACACTGAAGCTTTCTTT
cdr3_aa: CASSFGGPNTEAFF

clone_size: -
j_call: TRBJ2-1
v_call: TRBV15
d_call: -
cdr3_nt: TGTGCCACCAGCAGCACAGACAGACCTCTGGAGCAGTTCTTC
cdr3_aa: CATSSTDRPLEQFF

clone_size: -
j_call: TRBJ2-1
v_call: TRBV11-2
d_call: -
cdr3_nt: TGTGCCAGCAGCTTAGGTAACCTCCGCGAGCAGTTCTTC
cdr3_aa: CASSLGNLREQFF

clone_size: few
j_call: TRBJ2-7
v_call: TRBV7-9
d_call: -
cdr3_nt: TGTGCCAGTTCGGATTTAACCTACGAGCAGTACTTC
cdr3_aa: CASSDLTYEQYF

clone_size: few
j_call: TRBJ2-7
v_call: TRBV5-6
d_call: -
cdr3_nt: TGTGCCAGCAGCTTGGGTGGGACACACTCCTACGAGCAGTACTTC
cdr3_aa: CASSLGGTHSYEQYF